The present T cell receptor beta chain was sequenced within a study of blood T cell repertoires in COVID-19. Generated by immunoSEQ multiplex PCR, the TCRdb table keeps only in-frame clones and is missing some. Among some 180,000 clones listed, about nine tenths were seen once. Material: peripheral blood. This clonotype was sampled from a man over 45 with acute or convalescent COVID-19.

CDR3 sequence reads: CATSDLPLAGGADTQYF. The CDR3 nucleotides are TGTGCCACCAGTGACCTCCCACTAGCGGGGGGGGCAGATACGCAGTATTTT. The chain joins TRBV24-1 to TRBJ2-3, with 13 bases matching TRBD2. V gave up 4 bases and J gave up 4 bases; unmatched junction bases: 7. CDR1 KGHDR and CDR2 SFDVKD come from the germline V gene. The CDR3 contains 17 residues.